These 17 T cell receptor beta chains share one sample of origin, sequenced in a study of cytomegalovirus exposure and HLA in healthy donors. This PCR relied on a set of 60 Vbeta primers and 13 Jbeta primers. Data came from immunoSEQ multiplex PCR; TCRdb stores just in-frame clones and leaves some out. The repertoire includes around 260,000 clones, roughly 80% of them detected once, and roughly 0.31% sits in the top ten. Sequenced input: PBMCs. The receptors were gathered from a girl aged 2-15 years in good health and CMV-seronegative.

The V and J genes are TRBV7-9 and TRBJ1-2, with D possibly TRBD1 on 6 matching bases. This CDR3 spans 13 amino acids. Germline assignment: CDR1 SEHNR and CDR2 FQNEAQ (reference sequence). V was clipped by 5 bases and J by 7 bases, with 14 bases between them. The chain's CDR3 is CASSPTGRGGYTF. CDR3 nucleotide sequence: TGTGCCAGCAGCCCTACGGGCAGGGGTGGCTACACCTTC. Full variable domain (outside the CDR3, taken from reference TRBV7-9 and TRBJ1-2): DTGVSQNPRHKITKRGQNVTFRCDPISEHNRLYWYRQTLGQGPEFLTYFQNEAQLEKSRLLSDRFSAERPKGSFSTLEIQRTEQGDSAMYLCASSPTGRGGYTFGSGTRLTVV.

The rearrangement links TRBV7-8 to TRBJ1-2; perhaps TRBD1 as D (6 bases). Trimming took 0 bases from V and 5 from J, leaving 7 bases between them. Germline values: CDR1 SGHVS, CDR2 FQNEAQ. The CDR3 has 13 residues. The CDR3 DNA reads TGTGCCAGCAGCTTAGCCGGGACATATGGCTACACCTTC. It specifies CASSLAGTYGYTF.

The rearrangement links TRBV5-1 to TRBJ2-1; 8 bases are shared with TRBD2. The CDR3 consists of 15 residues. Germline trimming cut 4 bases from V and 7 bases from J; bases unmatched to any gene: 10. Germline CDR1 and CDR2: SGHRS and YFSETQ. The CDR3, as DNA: TGCGCCAGCAGCCCCCGGAGGGAGCGGGAGAATGAGCAGTTCTTC. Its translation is CASSPRRERENEQFF.

The CDR3 region is CASSSKTISLTETGELFF. The CDR3 DNA is TGTGCCAGCAGCTCAAAGACTATAAGCCTGACTGAGACCGGGGAGCTGTTTTTT. The chain employs TRBV5-5 and TRBJ2-2, with D possibly matching TRBD2 (5 bases). This CDR3 comprises 18 residues. V lost 3 bases and J 5 bases, leaving 23 bases between the germline ends. In germline, CDR1 is SGHKS, CDR2 YYEKEE (reference sequence). Full variable domain (missing parts from reference TRBV5-5 and TRBJ2-2): DAGVTQSPTHLIKTRGQQVTLRCSPISGHKSVSWYQQVLGQGPQFIFQYYEKEERGRGNFPDRFSARQFPNYSSELNVNALLLGDSALYLCASSSKTISLTETGELFFGEGSRLTVL.

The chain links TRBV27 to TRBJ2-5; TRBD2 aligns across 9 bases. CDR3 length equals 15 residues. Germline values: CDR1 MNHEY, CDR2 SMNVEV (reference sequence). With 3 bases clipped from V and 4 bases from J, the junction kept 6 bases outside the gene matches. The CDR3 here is CASSFEAGGLETQYF. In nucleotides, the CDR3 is TGTGCCAGCAGTTTCGAGGCGGGAGGGTTAGAGACCCAGTACTTC.

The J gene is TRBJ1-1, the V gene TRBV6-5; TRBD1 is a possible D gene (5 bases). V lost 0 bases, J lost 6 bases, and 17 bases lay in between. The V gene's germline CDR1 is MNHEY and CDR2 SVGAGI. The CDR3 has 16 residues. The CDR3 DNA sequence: TGTGCCAGCAGTTACTCGATCCTTTGGGGCGTAGCTGAAGCTTTCTTT. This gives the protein CASSYSILWGVAEAFF.

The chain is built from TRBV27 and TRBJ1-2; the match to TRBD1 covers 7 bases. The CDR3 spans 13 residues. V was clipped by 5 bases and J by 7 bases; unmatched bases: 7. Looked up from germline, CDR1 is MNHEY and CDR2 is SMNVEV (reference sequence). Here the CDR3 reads CASSVRQGSGYTF. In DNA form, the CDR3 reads TGTGCCAGCAGTGTGAGACAGGGTTCTGGCTACACCTTC.

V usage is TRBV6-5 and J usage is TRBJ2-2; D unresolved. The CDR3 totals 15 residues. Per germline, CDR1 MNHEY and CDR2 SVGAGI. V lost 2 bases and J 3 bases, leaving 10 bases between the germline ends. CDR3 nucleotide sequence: TGTGCCAGCAGTTACGGAGATGTTTACACCGGGGAGCTGTTTTTT. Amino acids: CASSYGDVYTGELFF.

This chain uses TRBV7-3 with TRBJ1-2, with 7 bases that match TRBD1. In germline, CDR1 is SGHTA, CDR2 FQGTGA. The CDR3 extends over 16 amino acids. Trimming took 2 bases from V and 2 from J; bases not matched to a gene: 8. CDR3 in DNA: TGTGCCAGCAGCTTAGGCGCCCCGACAGGGAACTATGGCTACACCTTC. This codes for CASSLGAPTGNYGYTF. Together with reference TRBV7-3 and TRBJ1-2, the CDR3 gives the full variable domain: GAGVSQTPSNKVTEKGKYVELRCDPISGHTALYWYRQSLGQGPEFLIYFQGTGAADDSGLPNDRFFAVRPEGSVSTLKIQRTERGDSAVYLCASSLGAPTGNYGYTFGSGTRLTVV.

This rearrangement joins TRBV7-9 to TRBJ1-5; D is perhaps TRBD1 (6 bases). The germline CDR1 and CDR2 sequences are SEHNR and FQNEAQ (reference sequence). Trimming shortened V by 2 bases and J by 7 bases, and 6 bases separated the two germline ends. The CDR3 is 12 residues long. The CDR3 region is CASSLQGQPQHF. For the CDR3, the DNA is TGTGCCAGCAGCTTACAGGGGCAGCCCCAGCATTTT.

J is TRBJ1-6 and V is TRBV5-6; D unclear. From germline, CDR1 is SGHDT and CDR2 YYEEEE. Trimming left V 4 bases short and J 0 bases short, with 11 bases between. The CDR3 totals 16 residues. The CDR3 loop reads CASSLRVSSYNSPLHF. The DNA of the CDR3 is TGTGCCAGCAGCCTGAGGGTTAGCTCCTATAATTCACCCCTCCACTTT.

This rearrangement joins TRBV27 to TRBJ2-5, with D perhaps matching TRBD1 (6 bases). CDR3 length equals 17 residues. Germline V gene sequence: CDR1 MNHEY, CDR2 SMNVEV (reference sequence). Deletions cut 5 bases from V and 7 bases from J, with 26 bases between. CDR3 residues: CASSRQNRAGLVVTQYF. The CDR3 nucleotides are TGTGCCAGCAGTCGACAAAACAGGGCTGGGTTGGTGGTGACCCAGTACTTC.

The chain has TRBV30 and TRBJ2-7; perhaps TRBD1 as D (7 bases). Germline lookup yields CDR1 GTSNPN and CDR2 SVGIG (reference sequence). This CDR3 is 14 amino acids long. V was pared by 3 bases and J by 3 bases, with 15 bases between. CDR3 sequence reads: CAWRNRGGRYEQYF. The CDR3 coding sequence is TGTGCCTGGAGGAACAGGGGAGGACGCTACGAGCAGTACTTC.

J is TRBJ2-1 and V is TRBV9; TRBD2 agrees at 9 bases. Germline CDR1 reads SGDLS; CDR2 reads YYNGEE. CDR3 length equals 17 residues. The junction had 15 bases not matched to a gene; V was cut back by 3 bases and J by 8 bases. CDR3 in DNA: TGTGCCAGCAGCGATAAATTTAGCGGGAGTGGAGGCGATGAGCAGTTCTTC. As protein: CASSDKFSGSGGDEQFF.

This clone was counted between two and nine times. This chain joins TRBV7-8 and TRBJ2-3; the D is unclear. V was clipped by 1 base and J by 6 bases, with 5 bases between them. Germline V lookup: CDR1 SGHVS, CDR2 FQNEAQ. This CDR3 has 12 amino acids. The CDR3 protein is CASSLVFDTQYF. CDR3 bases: TGTGCCAGCAGCTTAGTCTTCGATACGCAGTATTTT.

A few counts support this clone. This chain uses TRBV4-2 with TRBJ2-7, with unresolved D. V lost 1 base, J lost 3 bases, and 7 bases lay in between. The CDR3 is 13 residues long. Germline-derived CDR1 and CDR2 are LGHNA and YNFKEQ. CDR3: CASSQVASYEQYF. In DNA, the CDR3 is TGTGCCAGCAGCCAAGTGGCTAGCTACGAGCAGTACTTC.

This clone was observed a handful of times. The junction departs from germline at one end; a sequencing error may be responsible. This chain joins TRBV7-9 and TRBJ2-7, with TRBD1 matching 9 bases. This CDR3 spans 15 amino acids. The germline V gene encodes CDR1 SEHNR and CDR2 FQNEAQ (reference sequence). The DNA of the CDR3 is TGTTCCAGCAGCTTAGGGGGGACAGGGACCTACGAGCAGTACTTC. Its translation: CSSSLGGTGTYEQYF.